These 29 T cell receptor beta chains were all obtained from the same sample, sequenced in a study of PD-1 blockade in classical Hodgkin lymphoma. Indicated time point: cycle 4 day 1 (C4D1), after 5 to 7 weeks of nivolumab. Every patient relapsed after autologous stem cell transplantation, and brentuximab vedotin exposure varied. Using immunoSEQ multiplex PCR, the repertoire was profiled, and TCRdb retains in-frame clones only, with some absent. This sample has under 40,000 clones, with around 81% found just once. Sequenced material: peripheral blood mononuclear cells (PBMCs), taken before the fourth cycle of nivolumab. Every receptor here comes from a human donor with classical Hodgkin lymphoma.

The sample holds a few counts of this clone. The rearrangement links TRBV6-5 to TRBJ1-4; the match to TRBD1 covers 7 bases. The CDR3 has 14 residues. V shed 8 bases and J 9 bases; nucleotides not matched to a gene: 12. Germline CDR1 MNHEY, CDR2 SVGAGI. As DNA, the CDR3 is TGTGCCAGCCGTCCCGGGACAGCGGTTAAAAAACTGTTTTTT. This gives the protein CASRPGTAVKKLFF.

The CDR3 loop is CASSFGTAANYGYTF. CDR3 in DNA: TGCGCCAGCAGCTTCGGGACAGCAGCTAACTATGGCTACACCTTC. The chain couples TRBV5-1 to TRBJ1-2; 7 positions agree with TRBD1. The CDR3 extends over 15 amino acids. Trimming cost V 2 bases and J 0 bases; bases outside gene matches: 4. Per the germline V gene, CDR1 is SGHRS and CDR2 is YFSETQ.

In DNA form, the CDR3 reads TGTGCCAGCTCACTGTCCAGCAACACCGGGGAGCTGTTTTTT. This encodes CASSLSSNTGELFF. The J gene is TRBJ2-2, the V gene TRBV18; D remains unclear. V lost 4 bases and J lost 2, with 8 bases in between. Germline values: CDR1 KGHSH, CDR2 LQKENI. This CDR3 is 14 amino acids long.

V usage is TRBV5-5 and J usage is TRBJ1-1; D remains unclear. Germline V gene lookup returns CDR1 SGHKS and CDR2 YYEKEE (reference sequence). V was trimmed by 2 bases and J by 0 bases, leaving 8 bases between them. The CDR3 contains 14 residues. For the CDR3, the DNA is TGTGCCAGCAGCTTCGGCAAAGTGAACACTGAAGCTTTCTTT. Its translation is CASSFGKVNTEAFF.

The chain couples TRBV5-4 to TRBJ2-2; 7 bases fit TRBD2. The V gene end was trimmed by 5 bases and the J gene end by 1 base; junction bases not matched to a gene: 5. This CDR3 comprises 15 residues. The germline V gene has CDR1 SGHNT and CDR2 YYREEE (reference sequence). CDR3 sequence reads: CASRNTGGNTGELFF. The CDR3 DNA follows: TGTGCCAGCAGAAACACGGGGGGGAACACCGGGGAGCTGTTTTTT.

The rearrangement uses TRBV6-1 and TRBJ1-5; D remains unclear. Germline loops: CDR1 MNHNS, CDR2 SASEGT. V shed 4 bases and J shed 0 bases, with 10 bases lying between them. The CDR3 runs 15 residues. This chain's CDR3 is CASSVVHPSNQPQHF. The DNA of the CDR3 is TGTGCCAGCAGTGTGGTGCACCCTAGCAATCAGCCCCAGCATTTT.

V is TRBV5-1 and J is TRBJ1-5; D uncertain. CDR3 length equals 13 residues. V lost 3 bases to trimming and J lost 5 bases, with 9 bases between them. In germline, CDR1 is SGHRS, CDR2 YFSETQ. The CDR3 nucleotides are TGCGCCAGCAGCTCGACGGTAGATCAGCCCCAGCATTTT. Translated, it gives CASSSTVDQPQHF.

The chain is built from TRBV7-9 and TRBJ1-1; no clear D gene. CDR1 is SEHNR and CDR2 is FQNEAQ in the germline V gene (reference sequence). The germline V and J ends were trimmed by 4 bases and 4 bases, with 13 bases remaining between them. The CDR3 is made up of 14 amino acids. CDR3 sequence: CASSWGVMGTEAFF. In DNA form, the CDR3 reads TGTGCCAGCAGCTGGGGTGTTATGGGCACTGAAGCTTTCTTT.

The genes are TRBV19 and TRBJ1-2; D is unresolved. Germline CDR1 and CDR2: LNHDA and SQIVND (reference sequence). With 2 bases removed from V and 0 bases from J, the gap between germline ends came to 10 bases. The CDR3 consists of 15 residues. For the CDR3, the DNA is TGTGCCAGTAGTATAAAAACAGCAGCTAACTATGGCTACACCTTC. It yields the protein CASSIKTAANYGYTF.

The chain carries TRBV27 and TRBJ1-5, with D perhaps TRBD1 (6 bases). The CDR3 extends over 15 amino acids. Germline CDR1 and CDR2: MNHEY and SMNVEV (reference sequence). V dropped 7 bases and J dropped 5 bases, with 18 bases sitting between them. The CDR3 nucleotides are TGTGCCAGCACCTCGATCGGGGGGCTGGATCAGCCCCAGCATTTT. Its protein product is CASTSIGGLDQPQHF.

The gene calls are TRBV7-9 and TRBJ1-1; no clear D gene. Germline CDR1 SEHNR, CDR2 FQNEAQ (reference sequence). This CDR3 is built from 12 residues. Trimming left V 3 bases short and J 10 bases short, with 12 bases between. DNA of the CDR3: TGTGCCAGCAGCTTTTCGGGGTCTGGAGCTTTCTTT. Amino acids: CASSFSGSGAFF.

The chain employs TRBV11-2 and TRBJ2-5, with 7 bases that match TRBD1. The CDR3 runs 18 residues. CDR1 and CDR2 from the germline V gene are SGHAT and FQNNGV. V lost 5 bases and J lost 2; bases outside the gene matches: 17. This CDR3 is CASSITIQLWDRQETQYF. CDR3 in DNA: TGTGCCAGCAGCATAACTATTCAACTCTGGGACAGACAAGAGACCCAGTACTTC.

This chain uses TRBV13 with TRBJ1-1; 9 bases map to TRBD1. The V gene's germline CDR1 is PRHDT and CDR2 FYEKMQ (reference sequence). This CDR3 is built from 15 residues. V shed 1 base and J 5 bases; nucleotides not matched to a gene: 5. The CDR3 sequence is CASSLEGTGTTEAFF. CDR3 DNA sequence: TGTGCCAGCAGCTTAGAGGGGACAGGGACAACTGAAGCTTTCTTT.

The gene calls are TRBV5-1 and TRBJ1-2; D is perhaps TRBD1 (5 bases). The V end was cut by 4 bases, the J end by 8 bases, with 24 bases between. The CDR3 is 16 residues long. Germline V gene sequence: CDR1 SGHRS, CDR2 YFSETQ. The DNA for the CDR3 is TGCGCCAGCAGCATCCAACCCAGGGACCTATCCTACGGCTACACCTTC. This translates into CASSIQPRDLSYGYTF.

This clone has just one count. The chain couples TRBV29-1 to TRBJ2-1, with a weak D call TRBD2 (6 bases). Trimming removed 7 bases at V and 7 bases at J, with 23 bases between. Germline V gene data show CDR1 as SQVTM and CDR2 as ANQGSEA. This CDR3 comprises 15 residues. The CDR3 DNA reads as TGCAGCGCTGGAGGGACGGGAACTAGGTGGAATGAGCAGTTCTTC. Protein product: CSAGGTGTRWNEQFF.

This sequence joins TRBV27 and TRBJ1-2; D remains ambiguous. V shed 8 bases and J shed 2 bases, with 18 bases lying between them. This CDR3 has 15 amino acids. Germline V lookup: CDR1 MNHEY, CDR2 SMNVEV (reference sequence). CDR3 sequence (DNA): TGTGCCAGCCCCATTAAAGGAGGAGGGAACTATGGCTACACCTTC. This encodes CASPIKGGGNYGYTF.

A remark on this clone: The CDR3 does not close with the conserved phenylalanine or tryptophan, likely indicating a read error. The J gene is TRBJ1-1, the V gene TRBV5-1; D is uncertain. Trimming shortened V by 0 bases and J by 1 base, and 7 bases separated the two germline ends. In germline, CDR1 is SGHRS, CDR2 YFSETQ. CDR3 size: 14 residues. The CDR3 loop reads CASSLEAANTEAFL. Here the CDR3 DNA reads TGCGCCAGCAGCTTGGAGGCAGCGAACACTGAAGCTTTCCTT.

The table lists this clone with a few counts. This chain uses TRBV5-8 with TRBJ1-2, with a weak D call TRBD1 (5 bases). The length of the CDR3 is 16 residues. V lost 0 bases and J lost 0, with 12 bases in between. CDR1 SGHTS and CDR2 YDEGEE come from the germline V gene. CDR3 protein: CASSLEGTLTNYGYTF. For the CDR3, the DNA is TGTGCCAGCAGCTTGGAGGGGACCCTTACTAACTATGGCTACACCTTC.

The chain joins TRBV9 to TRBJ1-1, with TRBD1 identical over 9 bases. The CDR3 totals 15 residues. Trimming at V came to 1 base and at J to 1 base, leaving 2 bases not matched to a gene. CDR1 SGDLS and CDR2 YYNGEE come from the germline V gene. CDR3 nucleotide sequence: TGTGCCAGCAGCGTAACGGGACAGGGGAACACTGAAGCTTTCTTT. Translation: CASSVTGQGNTEAFF.

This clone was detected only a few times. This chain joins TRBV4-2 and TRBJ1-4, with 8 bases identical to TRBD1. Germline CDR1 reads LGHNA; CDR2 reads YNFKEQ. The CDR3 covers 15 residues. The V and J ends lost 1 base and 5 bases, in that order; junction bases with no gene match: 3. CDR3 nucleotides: TGTGCCAGCAGCCAAGGGACAGGGCCAAATGAAAAACTGTTTTTT. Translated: CASSQGTGPNEKLFF.

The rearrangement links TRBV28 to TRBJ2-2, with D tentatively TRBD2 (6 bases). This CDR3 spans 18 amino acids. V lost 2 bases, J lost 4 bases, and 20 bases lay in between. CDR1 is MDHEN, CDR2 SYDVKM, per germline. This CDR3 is CASSLRHIGRGITGELFF. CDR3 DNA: TGTGCCAGCAGTTTACGCCATATCGGGAGAGGAATCACCGGGGAGCTGTTTTTT.

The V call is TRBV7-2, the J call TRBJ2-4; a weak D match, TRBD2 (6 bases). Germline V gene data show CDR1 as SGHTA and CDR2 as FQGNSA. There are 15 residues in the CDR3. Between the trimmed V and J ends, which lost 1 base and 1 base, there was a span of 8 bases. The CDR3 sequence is CASSLVAGAKNIQYF. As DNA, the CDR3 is TGTGCCAGCAGCTTAGTGGCGGGGGCCAAAAACATTCAGTACTTC.

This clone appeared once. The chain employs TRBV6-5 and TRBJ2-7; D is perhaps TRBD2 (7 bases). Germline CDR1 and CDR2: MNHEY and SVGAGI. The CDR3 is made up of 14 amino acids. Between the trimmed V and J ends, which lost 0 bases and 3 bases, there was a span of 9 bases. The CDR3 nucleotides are TGTGCCAGCAGTTACTCGCGGGGGCACTACGAGCAGTACTTC. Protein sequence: CASSYSRGHYEQYF.

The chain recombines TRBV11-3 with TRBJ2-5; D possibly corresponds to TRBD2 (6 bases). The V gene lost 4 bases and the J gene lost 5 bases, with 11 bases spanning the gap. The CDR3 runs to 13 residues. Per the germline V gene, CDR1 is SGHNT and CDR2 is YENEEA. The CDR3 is CASSWTGRETQYF. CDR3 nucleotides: TGTGCCAGCAGCTGGACGGGGAGGGAGACCCAGTACTTC. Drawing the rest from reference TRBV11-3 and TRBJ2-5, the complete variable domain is EAGVVQSPRYKIIEKKQPVAFWCNPISGHNTLYWYLQNLGQGPELLIRYENEEAVDDSQLPKDRFSAERLKGVDSTLKIQPAELGDSAVYLCASSWTGRETQYFGPGTRLLVL.

Here the CDR3 reads CASSQDRAGGPGEQFF. In DNA, the CDR3 is TGCGCCAGCAGCCAAGATCGGGCGGGGGGGCCCGGTGAGCAGTTCTTC. V is TRBV4-3 and J is TRBJ2-1; 9 bases match TRBD2. The germline gives CDR1 LGHNA, CDR2 YSLEER. Trimming cost V 0 bases and J 9 bases; bases outside gene matches: 9. The CDR3 has 16 residues.

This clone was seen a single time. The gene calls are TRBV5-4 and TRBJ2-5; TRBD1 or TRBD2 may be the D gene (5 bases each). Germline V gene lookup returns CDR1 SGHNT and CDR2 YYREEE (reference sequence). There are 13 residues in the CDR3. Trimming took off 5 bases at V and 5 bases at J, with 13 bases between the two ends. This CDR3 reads CASRGRIEETQYF. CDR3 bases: TGTGCCAGCAGGGGACGAATAGAGGAGACCCAGTACTTC.

The CDR3 region has the DNA TGTGCCAGCAGTTTCGGGAGCGCTGAAGCTTTCTTT. Translated: CASSFGSAEAFF. The chain uses TRBV6-5 and TRBJ1-1; D gene uncertain. This CDR3 contains 12 residues. V lost 4 bases and J 6 bases, leaving 9 bases between the germline ends. Germline V lookup: CDR1 MNHEY, CDR2 SVGAGI.

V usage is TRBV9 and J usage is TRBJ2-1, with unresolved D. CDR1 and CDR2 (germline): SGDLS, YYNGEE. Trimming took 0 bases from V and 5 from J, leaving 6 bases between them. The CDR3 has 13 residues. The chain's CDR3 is CASSVEQNNEQFF. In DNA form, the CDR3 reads TGTGCCAGCAGCGTAGAACAGAACAATGAGCAGTTCTTC.

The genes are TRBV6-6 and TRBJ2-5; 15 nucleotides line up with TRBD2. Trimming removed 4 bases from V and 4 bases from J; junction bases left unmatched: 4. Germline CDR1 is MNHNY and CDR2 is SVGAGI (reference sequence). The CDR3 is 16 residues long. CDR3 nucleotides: TGTGCCAGCAGTTCGGGACTAGCGGGGGGAAGAGAGACCCAGTACTTC. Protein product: CASSSGLAGGRETQYF.